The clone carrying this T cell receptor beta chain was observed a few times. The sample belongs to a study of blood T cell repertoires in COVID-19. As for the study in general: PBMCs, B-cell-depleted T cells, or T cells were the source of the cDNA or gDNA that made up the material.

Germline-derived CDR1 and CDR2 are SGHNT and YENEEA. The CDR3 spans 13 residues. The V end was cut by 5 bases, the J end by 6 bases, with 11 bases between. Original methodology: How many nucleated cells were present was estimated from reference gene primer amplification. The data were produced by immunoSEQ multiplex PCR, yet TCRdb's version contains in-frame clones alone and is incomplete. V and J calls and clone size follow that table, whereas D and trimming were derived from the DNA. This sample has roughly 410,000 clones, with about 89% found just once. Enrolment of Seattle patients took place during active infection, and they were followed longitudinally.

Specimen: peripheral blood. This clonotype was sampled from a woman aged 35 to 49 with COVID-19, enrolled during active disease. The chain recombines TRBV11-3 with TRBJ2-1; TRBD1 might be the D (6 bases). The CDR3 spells CASSQIQGNEQFF. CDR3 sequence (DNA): TGTGCCAGCAGCCAAATACAGGGCAATGAGCAGTTCTTC.